The TCR beta chain described here comes from a study of blood T cell repertoires in COVID-19. Study-level background: Some COVID-19 samples were acute and others convalescent; all came from the United States, Italy and Spain. Sources were T cells, B-cell-depleted T cells, or PBMCs; the material itself was cDNA or gDNA.

Methods used by the authors: Counts of nucleated cells, estimated from reference gene primer amplification, were obtained. The assay was immunoSEQ multiplex PCR, and TCRdb's table has in-frame clones only and misses some. V and J calls and clone size follow that table, whereas D and trimming were derived from the DNA. The data hold tens of thousands of clones, with approximately 90% observed a single time. The source of this sequence is a woman at least 80 years old in a cohort sampled during active or convalescent COVID-19. Sequencing used peripheral blood.

The CDR3 DNA reads as TGTGCCAGCAGCCCCCTATTGAACACTGAAGCTTTCTTT. The encoded protein is CASSPLLNTEAFF. The genes are TRBV3-1 (or the pseudogene TRBV3-2) and TRBJ1-1; D is unclear. Trimming left V 4 bases short and J 0 bases short, with 6 bases between. This CDR3 region has 13 residues. Per the germline V gene, CDR1 is LGHDT and CDR2 is YNNKEL (reference sequence).